This section outlines one T cell receptor beta chain sequence together with its context. The antigen remains unidentified. Profiled with immunoSEQ multiplex PCR; TCRdb holds only in-frame clones, not every one. The table lists 9,000 to 10,000 clones, around 72% of them singletons. These data come from a study of T cell clones after liver transplantation. The study's findings and limits: A significant post-transplant drop in circulating graft-donor-reactive CD4 TCRbeta sequences occurred in most of the 8 subjects.

Between the trimmed V and J ends, which lost 0 bases and 7 bases, there was a span of 7 bases. Germline V CDR1 and CDR2: LGHNA, YSLEER. CDR3 size: 13 residues. Source: CD8+ T cells from blood, taken at the roughly 15-month timepoint. V gene TRBV4-3 combines with J gene TRBJ2-1; D remains unclear. The sequence came from a human patient who received a liver transplant. Some T cells may be provided by the graft donor. CDR3 sequence: CASSQENRNEQFF. The CDR3 nucleotides read TGCGCCAGCAGCCAAGAGAACAGAAATGAGCAGTTCTTC.